This is a list of T cell receptor beta chains from one sample in a study of cytomegalovirus exposure and HLA in healthy donors. The method was immunoSEQ multiplex PCR; TCRdb's version includes in-frame clones alone and lacks a portion of them. This sample yields about 110,000 clones, of which about 70% are seen a single time; under 6.5% belongs to the top ten. The sample consisted of PBMCs. The source of these receptors is a woman aged 45-65 years in good health and CMV-seropositive. The CDR3 runs from the conserved cysteine through the conserved F or W. The order of the fields is clone size, J gene, D gene, V gene, CDR3 protein, CDR3 DNA. A D gene is named only where the DNA matches it firmly. The size field is filled for only some rows; it gives once, few, many or a size class.

>.|TRBJ1-2|.|TRBV5-5
CASTSRIPEAGNYGYTF
TGTGCCAGCACATCACGAATCCCTGAGGCAGGGAACTATGGCTACACCTTC
>.|TRBJ2-1|TRBD1|TRBV29-1
CSVFRDRGVF
TGCAGCGTCTTTCGGGACAGGGGTGTCTTC
>.|TRBJ2-1|.|TRBV19
CATSSLGASWYNEQFF
TGTGCCACCAGCTCCCTCGGAGCTAGCTGGTACAATGAGCAGTTCTTC
>.|TRBJ1-1|.|TRBV27
CASSPWRNTEAFF
TGTGCCAGCAGCCCCTGGAGGAACACTGAAGCTTTCTTT
>.|TRBJ1-4|.|TRBV18
CASSYDRLTNEKLFF
TGTGCCAGCTCGTACGACAGACTAACTAATGAAAAACTGTTTTTT
>.|TRBJ2-7|.|TRBV7-6
CASSLRSGSYEQYF
TGTGCCAGCAGCTTACGGTCAGGGTCCTACGAGCAGTACTTC
>.|TRBJ2-3|.|TRBV14
CASSQDPLPGTQYF
TGTGCCAGCAGCCAAGATCCCCTTCCGGGTACGCAGTATTTT
>.|TRBJ1-1|.|TRBV15
CATSRDRGDLTEAFF
TGTGCCACCAGCAGAGACCGGGGGGATCTTACTGAAGCTTTCTTT
>.|TRBJ1-2|.|TRBV5-1
CASSLGPSQGYTF
TGCGCCAGCAGCTTGGGCCCATCGCAGGGCTACACCTTC
>.|TRBJ2-1|.|TRBV27
CASSLLVQGNEQFF
TGTGCCAGCAGCCTACTGGTCCAGGGCAATGAGCAGTTCTTC
>.|TRBJ1-4|.|TRBV7-9
CASSLAGKTNEKLFF
TGTGCCAGCAGCTTAGCTGGCAAAACTAATGAAAAACTGTTTTTT
>once|TRBJ2-2|.|TRBV4-2
CASSQDYYTGELFF
TGTGCCAGCAGCCAAGATTATTACACCGGGGAGCTGTTTTTT
>.|TRBJ1-2|.|TRBV28
CASSFPIRPYGYTF
TGTGCCAGCAGTTTTCCAATCAGGCCCTATGGCTACACCTTC
>once|TRBJ2-7|.|TRBV5-1
CASSLGTNLGEQYF
TGCGCCAGCAGCTTGGGAACAAACCTTGGCGAGCAGTACTTC
>once|TRBJ2-5|TRBD2|TRBV7-3
CASSLVAGETQETQYF
TGTGCCAGCAGCTTAGTGGCGGGGGAGACCCAAGAGACCCAGTACTTC
>.|TRBJ2-3|.|TRBV2
CASNYYGETDTQYF
TGTGCCAGCAACTACTACGGTGAGACAGATACGCAGTATTTT
>.|TRBJ1-1|.|TRBV2
CASRGSSPNGNAEAFF
TGTGCCAGCAGAGGAAGTTCTCCTAACGGGAACGCTGAAGCTTTCTTT
>.|TRBJ1-4|.|TRBV15
CATSRDDRFNEKLFF
TGTGCCACCAGCAGAGACGACAGGTTTAATGAAAAACTGTTTTTT
>.|TRBJ1-4|.|TRBV19
CASIDIGATNEKLFF
TGTGCCAGCATCGATATCGGTGCAACTAATGAAAAACTGTTTTTT
>.|TRBJ1-3|.|TRBV14
CASSLGFGAGNTIYF
TGTGCCAGCAGCCTCGGGTTCGGAGCAGGAAACACCATATATTTT
>.|TRBJ1-6|TRBD1|TRBV15
CATSREGTDSPLHF
TGTGCCACCAGCAGAGAAGGGACAGATTCACCCCTCCACTTT
>.|TRBJ2-7|.|TRBV7-9
CASSLEEAPYEQYF
TGTGCCAGCAGCTTAGAAGAGGCCCCCTACGAGCAGTACTTC
>few|TRBJ1-2|TRBD1|TRBV23-1
CASSPGTGGDGYTF
TGCGCCAGCAGCCCCGGGACAGGGGGCGATGGCTACACCTTC
>.|TRBJ1-5|.|TRBV29-1
CSVLVYSNQPQHF
TGCAGCGTGCTAGTTTATAGCAATCAGCCCCAGCATTTT
>.|TRBJ1-6|TRBD1|TRBV19
CASSINRGSNNSPLHF
TGTGCCAGTAGTATAAACAGGGGATCAAATAATTCACCCCTCCACTTT
>.|TRBJ1-5|TRBD1|TRBV28
CASITGGESNQPQHF
TGTGCCAGTATAACAGGGGGCGAAAGCAATCAGCCCCAGCATTTT